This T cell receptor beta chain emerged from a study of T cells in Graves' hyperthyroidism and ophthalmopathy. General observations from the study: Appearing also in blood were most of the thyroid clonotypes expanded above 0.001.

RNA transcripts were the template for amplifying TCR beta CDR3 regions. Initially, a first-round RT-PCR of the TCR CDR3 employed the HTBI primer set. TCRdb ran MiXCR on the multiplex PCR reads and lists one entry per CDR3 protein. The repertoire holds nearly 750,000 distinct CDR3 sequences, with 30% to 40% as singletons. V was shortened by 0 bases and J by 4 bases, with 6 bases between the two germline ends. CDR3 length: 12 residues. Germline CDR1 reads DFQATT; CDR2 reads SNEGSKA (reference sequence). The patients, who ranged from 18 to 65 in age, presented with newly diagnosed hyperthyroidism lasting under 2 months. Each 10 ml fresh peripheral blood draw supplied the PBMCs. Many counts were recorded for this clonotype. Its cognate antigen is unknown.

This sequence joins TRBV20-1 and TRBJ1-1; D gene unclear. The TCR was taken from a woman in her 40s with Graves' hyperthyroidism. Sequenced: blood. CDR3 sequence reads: CSARDRVTEAFF. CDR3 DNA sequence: TGCAGTGCTAGAGATCGAGTCACTGAAGCTTTCTTT.